Shown below are 10 T cell receptor beta chains from a single sample sequenced in a study of cytomegalovirus exposure and HLA in healthy donors. PCR primers comprised 60 Vbeta and 13 Jbeta primers. Assay used: immunoSEQ multiplex PCR; TCRdb lists only in-frame clones, some missing. The record lists about 200,000 clones, of which the ten most abundant hold approximately 0.98%. What was sequenced was PBMCs. The receptors were gathered from a woman aged 25-40 years in good health and CMV-seropositive.

Comments on this clone: The same CDR3 is also encoded by other DNA sequences in this sample. The chain combines TRBV7-9 with TRBJ2-7, with D possibly being TRBD1 (6 bases). This CDR3 contains 14 residues. V lost 3 bases and J 3 bases, leaving 12 bases between the germline ends. CDR1 and CDR2 from the germline V gene are SEHNR and FQNEAQ (reference sequence). CDR3 nucleotides: TGTGCCAGCAGCTTGACAGGAACCTTCTACGAGCAGTACTTC. It specifies CASSLTGTFYEQYF.

V and J are TRBV14 and TRBJ2-1; a weak D match, TRBD2 (6 bases). Germline CDR1 SGHDN, CDR2 FVKESK. The CDR3 contains 15 residues. V lost 1 base and J 3 bases, leaving 10 bases between the germline ends. The CDR3: CASSQGRAYYNEQFF. The DNA for the CDR3 is TGTGCCAGCAGCCAAGGGAGGGCTTACTACAATGAGCAGTTCTTC.

This chain connects TRBV7-9 to TRBJ1-2; D is unclear. Germline CDR1 and CDR2: SEHNR and FQNEAQ (reference sequence). V lost 1 base and J 8 bases, leaving 5 bases between the germline ends. The CDR3 is made up of 11 amino acids. The chain's CDR3 is CASSLVQGYTF. In DNA, the CDR3 is TGTGCCAGCAGCTTAGTCCAGGGCTACACCTTC.

The rearrangement joins TRBV5-1 to TRBJ2-5; no definite D call. Trimming removed 1 base from V and 3 bases from J, with 10 bases in between. Per germline, CDR1 SGHRS and CDR2 YFSETQ. The CDR3 extends over 14 amino acids. The CDR3: CASSLNIPKETQYF. As DNA, the CDR3 is TGCGCCAGCAGCTTGAACATCCCCAAAGAGACCCAGTACTTC.

The chain joins TRBV10-3 to TRBJ1-2; D call uncertain. Trimming took 3 bases from V and 4 from J, leaving 9 bases between them. Germline CDR1 ENHRY, CDR2 SYGVKD. The length of the CDR3 is 13 residues. The CDR3 reads CAISDGETYGYTF. CDR3 bases: TGTGCCATCAGTGACGGGGAGACCTATGGCTACACCTTC.

V is TRBV12-5 and J is TRBJ1-1; possibly TRBD1 for D (6 bases). The CDR3 loop spans 16 amino acids. Germline CDR1 is LGHNT and CDR2 is FRNRAP. Trimming removed 4 bases from V and 0 bases from J, with 15 bases in between. CDR3 region: CASGSRTVSLNTEAFF. As DNA, the CDR3 is TGTGCTAGTGGTTCTCGGACAGTCAGTCTGAACACTGAAGCTTTCTTT.

The V call is TRBV2, the J call TRBJ1-2; TRBD1 aligns across 7 bases. Unmatched junction bases numbered 6, after V lost 5 bases and J lost 6 bases. There are 13 residues in the CDR3. Germline CDR1 is SNHLY and CDR2 is FYNNEI. CDR3 nucleotide sequence: TGTGCCAGCAGTATAACAGGGGAGCATGGCTACACCTTC. Translation gives CASSITGEHGYTF.

The chain uses TRBV5-3 and TRBJ2-1; tentative D call: TRBD1 (5 bases). TRBV5-3 is given ORF status, its function remaining uncertain. This CDR3 contains 15 residues. V lost 1 base, J lost 3 bases, and 11 bases lay in between. CDR3: CARSLFSRDYNEQFF. CDR3 nucleotide sequence: TGTGCCAGAAGCTTGTTTAGCAGGGACTACAATGAGCAGTTCTTC.

The chain is built from TRBV2 and TRBJ2-1, with 10 bases that match TRBD2. CDR1 and CDR2 from the germline V gene are SNHLY and FYNNEI. V shed 4 bases, J shed 4 bases, and the junction held 4 bases outside the gene matches. CDR3 length: 15 amino acids. In DNA, the CDR3 is TGTGCCAGCAGTGTGGAAGCGGGGGGGTACAATGAGCAGTTCTTC. Encoded protein: CASSVEAGGYNEQFF. The whole variable domain, filled in from reference TRBV2 and TRBJ2-1, reads EPEVTQTPSHQVTQMGQEVILRCVPISNHLYFYWYRQILGQKVEFLVSFYNNEISEKSEIFDDQFSVERPDGSNFTLKIRSTKLEDSAMYFCASSVEAGGYNEQFFGPGTRLTVL.

As DNA, the CDR3 is TGTGCCAGCAGCCCCCGAGGCACGAACACCGGGGAGCTGTTTTTT. Protein: CASSPRGTNTGELFF. The V gene is TRBV7-9, the J gene TRBJ2-2; D ambiguous. The CDR3 loop spans 15 amino acids. Germline CDR1 reads SEHNR; CDR2 reads FQNEAQ (reference sequence). The V gene lost 5 bases and the J gene lost 0 bases, with 10 bases spanning the gap.